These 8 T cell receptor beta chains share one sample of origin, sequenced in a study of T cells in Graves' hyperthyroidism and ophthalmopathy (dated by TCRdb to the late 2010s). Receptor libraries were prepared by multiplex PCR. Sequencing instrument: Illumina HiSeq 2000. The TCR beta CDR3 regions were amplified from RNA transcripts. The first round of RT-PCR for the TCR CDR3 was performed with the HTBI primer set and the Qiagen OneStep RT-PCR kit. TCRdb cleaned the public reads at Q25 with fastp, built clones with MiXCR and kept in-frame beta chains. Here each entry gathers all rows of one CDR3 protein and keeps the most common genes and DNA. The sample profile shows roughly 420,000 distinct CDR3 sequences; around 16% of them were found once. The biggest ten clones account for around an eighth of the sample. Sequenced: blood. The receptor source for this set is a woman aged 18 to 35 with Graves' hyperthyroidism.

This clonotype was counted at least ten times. In nucleotides, the CDR3 is TGTGCCAGCAGCTTACAGGGTTCCTACGAGCAGTACTTC. Encoded protein: CASSLQGSYEQYF. The genes are TRBV27 and TRBJ2-7; D is possibly TRBD1 (6 bases). The germline V and J ends were trimmed by 6 bases and 1 base, with 10 bases remaining between them. Germline V gene sequence: CDR1 MNHEY, CDR2 SMNVEV (reference sequence). There are 13 residues in the CDR3.

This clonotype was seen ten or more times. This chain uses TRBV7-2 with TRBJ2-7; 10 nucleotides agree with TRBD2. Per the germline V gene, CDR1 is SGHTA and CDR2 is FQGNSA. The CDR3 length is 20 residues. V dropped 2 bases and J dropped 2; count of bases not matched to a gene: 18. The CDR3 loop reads CASSLNLALAGKPNAYEQYF. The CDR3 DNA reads TGTGCCAGCAGCTTAAATCTGGCACTAGCGGGGAAACCTAACGCCTACGAGCAGTACTTC.

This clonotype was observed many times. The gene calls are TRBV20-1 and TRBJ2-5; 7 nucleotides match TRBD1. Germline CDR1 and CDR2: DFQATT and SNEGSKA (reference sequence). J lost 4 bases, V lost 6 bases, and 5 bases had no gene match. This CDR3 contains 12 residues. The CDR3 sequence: CSAPRQGETQYF. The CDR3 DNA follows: TGCAGTGCGCCGAGACAGGGAGAGACCCAGTACTTC.

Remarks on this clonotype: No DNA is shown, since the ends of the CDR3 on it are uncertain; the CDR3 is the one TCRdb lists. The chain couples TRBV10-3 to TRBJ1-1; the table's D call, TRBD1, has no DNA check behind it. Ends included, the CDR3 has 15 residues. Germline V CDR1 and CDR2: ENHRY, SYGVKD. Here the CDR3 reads CAISEWARGITEASF.

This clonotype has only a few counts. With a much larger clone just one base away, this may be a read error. Here the CDR3 DNA reads TGTGCCAGCAGTTTTTCGGCAGGGAACAACTATGGCTGCACCTTC. It encodes CASSFSAGNNYGCTF. The chain is built from TRBV27 and TRBJ1-2; maybe TRBD1 (5 bases). In germline, CDR1 is MNHEY, CDR2 SMNVEV (reference sequence). The CDR3 is made up of 15 amino acids.

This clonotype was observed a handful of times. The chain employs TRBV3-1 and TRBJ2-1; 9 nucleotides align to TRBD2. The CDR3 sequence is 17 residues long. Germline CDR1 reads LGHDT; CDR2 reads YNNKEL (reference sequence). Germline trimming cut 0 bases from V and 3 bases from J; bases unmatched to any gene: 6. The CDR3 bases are TGTGCCAGCAGCCAAGAAGGCGCGGGGGGGTTCTACAATGAGCAGTTCTTC. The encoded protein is CASSQEGAGGFYNEQFF.

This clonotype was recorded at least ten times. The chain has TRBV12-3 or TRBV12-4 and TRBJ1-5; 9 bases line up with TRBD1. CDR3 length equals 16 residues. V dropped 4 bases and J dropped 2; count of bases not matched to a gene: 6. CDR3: CASSSTGGLGNQPQHF. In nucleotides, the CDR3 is TGTGCCAGCAGTTCAACAGGGGGCTTAGGCAATCAGCCCCAGCATTTT.

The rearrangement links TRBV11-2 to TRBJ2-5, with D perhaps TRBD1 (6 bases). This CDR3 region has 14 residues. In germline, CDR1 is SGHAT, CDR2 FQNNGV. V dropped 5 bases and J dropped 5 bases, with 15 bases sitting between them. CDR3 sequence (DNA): TGTGCCAGCAGCGAAACAGGGACGACGGAGACCCAGTACTTC. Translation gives CASSETGTTETQYF.